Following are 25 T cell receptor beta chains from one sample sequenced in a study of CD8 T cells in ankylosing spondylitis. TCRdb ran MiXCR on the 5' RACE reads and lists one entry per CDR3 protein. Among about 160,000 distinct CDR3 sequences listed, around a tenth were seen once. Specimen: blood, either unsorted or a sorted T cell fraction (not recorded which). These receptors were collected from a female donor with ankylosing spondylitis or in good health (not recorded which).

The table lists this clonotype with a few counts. The CDR3 DNA reads as TGTGCCAGCAGTTTAGGTTCCAGATCGAAAGAGACCCAGTACTTC. Translated: CASSLGSRSKETQYF. This chain connects TRBV27 to TRBJ2-5; D is ambiguous. V dropped 2 bases and J dropped 3 bases, with 13 bases sitting between them. Germline CDR1 is MNHEY and CDR2 is SMNVEV (reference sequence). The CDR3 is made up of 15 amino acids.

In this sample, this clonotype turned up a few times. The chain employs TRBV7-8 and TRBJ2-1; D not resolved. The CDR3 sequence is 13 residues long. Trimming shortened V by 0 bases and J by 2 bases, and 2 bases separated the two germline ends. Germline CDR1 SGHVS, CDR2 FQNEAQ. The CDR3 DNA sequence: TGTGCCAGCAGCTTAGCACCCTACAATGAGCAGTTCTTC. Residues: CASSLAPYNEQFF. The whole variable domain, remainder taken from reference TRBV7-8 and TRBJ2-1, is GAGVSQSPRYKVAKRGQDVALRCDPISGHVSLFWYQQALGQGPEFLTYFQNEAQLDKSGLPSDRFFAERPEGSVSTLKIQRTQQEDSAVYLCASSLAPYNEQFFGPGTRLTVL.

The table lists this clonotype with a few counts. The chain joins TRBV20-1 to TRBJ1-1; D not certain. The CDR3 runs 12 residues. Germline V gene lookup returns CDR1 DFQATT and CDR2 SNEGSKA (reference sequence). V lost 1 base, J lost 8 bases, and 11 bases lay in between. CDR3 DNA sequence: TGCAGTGCTAGAGCCTTTCGACAAGAAGCTTTCTTT. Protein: CSARAFRQEAFF.

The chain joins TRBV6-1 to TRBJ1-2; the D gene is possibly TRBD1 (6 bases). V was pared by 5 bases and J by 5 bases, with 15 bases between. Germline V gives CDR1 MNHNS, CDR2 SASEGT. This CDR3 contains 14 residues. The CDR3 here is CASSLGGQPYGYTF. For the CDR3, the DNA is TGTGCCAGCAGTCTTGGCGGACAGCCGTATGGCTACACCTTC.

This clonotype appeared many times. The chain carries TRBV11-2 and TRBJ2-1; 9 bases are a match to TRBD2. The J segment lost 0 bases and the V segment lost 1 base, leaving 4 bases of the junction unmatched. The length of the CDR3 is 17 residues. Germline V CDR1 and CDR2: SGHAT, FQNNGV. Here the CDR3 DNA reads TGTGCCAGCAGCTTAGCCGCGGGGGGGAGCTCCTACAATGAGCAGTTCTTC. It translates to CASSLAAGGSSYNEQFF.

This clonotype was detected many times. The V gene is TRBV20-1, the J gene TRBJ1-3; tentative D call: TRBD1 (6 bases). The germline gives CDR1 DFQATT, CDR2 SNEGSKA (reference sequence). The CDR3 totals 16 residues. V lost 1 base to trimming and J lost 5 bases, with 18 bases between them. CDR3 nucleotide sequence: TGCAGTGCTAGAGGGGACAAATTAAGAAGAAGAAACACCATATATTTT. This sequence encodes CSARGDKLRRRNTIYF.

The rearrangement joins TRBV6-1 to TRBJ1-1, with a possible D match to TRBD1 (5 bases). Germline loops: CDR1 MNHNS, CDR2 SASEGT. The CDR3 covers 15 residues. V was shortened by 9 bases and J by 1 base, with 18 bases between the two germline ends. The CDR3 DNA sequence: TGTGCCAGTAAGGGTCTGGCAGGGAGGAACACTGAAGCTTTCTTT. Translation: CASKGLAGRNTEAFF.

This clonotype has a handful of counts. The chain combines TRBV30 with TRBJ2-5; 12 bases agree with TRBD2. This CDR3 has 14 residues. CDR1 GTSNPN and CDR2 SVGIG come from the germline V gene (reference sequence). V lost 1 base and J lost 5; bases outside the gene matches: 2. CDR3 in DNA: TGTGCCTGGAGTGATGGGACTAGCGGGGAGACCCAGTACTTC. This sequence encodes CAWSDGTSGETQYF.

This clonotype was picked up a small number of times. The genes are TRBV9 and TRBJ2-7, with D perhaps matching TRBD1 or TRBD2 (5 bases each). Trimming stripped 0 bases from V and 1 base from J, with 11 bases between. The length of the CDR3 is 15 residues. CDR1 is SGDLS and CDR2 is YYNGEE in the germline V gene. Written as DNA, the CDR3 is TGTGCCAGCAGCGTAGGATGGGGGAGATCCTACGAGCAGTACTTC. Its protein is CASSVGWGRSYEQYF. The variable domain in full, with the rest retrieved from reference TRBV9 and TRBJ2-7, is DSGVTQTPKHLITATGQRVTLRCSPRSGDLSVYWYQQSLDQGLQFLIQYYNGEERAKGNILERFSAQQFPDLHSELNLSSLELGDSALYFCASSVGWGRSYEQYFGPGTRLTVT.

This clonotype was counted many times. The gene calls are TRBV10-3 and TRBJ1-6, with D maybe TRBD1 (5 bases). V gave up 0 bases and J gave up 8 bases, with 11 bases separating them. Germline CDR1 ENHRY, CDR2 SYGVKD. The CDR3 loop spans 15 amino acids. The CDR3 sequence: CAISESREGDSPLHF. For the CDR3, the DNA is TGTGCCATCAGTGAGTCCAGGGAAGGGGATTCACCCCTCCACTTT.

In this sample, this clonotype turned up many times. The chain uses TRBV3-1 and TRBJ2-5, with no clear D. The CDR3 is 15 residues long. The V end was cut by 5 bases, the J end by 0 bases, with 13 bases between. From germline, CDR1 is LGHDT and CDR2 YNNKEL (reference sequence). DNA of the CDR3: TGTGCCAGCAGCGGTCCCTCAATGTACCAAGAGACCCAGTACTTC. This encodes CASSGPSMYQETQYF.

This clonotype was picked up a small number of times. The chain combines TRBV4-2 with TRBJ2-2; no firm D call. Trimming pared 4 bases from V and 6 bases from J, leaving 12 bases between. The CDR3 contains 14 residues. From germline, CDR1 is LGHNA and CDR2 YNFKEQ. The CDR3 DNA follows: TGTGCCAGCAGCCCACCTCTATCCCCCGGGGAGCTGTTTTTT. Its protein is CASSPPLSPGELFF.

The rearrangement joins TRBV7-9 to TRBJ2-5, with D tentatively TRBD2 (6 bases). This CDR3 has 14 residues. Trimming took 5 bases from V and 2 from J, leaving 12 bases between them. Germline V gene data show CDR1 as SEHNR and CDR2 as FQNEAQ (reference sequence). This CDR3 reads CASSDGTLQETQYF. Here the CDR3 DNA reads TGTGCCAGCAGCGACGGGACTCTTCAAGAGACCCAGTACTTC.

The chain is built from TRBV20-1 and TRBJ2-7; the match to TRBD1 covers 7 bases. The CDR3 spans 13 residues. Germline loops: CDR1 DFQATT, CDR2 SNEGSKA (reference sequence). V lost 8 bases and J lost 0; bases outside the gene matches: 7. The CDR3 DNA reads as TGCAGTTCAATGACAGGGCTCTCCTACGAGCAGTACTTC. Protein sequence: CSSMTGLSYEQYF.

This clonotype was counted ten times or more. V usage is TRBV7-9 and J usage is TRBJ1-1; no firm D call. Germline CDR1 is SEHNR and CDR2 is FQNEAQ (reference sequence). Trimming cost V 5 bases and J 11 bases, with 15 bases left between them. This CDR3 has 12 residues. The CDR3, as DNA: TGTGCCAGCAGCACCTCCGCTGGAATGGCTTTCTTT. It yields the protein CASSTSAGMAFF.

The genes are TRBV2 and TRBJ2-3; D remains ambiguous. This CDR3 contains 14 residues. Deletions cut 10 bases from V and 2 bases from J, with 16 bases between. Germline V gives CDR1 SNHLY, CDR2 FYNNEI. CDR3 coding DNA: TGTGCCATCCTAGACTGGAGATACACAGATACGCAGTATTTT. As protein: CAILDWRYTDTQYF.

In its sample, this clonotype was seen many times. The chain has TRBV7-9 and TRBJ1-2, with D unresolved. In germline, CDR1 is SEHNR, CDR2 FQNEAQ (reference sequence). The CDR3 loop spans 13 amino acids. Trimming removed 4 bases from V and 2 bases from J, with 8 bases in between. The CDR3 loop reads CASSSTGNYGYTF. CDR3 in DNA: TGTGCCAGCAGCTCCACGGGAAACTATGGCTACACCTTC. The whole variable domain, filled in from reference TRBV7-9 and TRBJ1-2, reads DTGVSQNPRHKITKRGQNVTFRCDPISEHNRLYWYRQTLGQGPEFLTYFQNEAQLEKSRLLSDRFSAERPKGSFSTLEIQRTEQGDSAMYLCASSSTGNYGYTFGSGTRLTVV.

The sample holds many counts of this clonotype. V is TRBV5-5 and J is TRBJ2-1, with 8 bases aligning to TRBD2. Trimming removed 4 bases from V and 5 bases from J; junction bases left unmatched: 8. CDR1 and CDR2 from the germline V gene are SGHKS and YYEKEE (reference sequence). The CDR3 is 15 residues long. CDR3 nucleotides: TGTGCCAGCAGCCTCGGGGTTAGCGGGAACAATGAGCAGTTCTTC. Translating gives CASSLGVSGNNEQFF. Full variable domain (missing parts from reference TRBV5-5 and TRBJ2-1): DAGVTQSPTHLIKTRGQQVTLRCSPISGHKSVSWYQQVLGQGPQFIFQYYEKEERGRGNFPDRFSARQFPNYSSELNVNALLLGDSALYLCASSLGVSGNNEQFFGPGTRLTVL.

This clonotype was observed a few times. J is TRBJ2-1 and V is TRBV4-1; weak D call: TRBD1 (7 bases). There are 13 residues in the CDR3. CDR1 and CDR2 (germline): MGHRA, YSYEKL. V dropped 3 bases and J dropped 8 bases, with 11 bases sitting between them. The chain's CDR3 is CASSQEGADEQFF. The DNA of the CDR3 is TGCGCCAGCAGCCAGGAGGGGGCTGATGAGCAGTTCTTC.

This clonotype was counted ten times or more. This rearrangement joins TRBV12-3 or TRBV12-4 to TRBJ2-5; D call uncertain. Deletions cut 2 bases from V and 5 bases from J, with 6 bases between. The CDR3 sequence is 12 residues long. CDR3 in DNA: TGTGCCAGCAGTTTATCGGCGGAGACCCAGTACTTC. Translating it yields CASSLSAETQYF.

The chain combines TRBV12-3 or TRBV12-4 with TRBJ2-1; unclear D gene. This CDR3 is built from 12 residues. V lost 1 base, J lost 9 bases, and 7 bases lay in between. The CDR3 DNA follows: TGTGCCAGCAGTTTAGGGCCAGGTGAGCAGTTCTTC. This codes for CASSLGPGEQFF.

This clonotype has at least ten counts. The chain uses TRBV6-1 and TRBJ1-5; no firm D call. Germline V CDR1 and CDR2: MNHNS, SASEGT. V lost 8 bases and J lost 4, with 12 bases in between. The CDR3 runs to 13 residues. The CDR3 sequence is CASGVFRNQPQHF. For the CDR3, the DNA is TGTGCCAGCGGGGTCTTTCGGAATCAGCCCCAGCATTTT.

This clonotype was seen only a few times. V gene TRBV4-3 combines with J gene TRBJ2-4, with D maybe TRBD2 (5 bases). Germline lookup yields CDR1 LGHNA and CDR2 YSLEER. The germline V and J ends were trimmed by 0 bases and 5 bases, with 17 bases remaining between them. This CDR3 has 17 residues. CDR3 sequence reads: CASSQETPWGVENIQYF. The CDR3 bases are TGCGCCAGCAGCCAAGAGACACCCTGGGGAGTGGAAAACATTCAGTACTTC.

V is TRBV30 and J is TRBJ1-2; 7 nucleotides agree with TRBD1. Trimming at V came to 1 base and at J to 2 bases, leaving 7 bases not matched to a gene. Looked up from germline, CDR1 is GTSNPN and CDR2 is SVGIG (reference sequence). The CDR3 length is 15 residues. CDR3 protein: CAWSGVDRVNYGYTF. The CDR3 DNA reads TGTGCCTGGAGTGGGGTCGACAGGGTGAACTATGGCTACACCTTC.

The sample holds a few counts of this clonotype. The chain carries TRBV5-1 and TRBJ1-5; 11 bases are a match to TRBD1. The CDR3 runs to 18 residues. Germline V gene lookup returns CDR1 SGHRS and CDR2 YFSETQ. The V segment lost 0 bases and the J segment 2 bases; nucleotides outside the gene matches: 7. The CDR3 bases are TGCGCCAGCAGCTTGGGGACAGGGGGCGTCGGGGGCAATCAGCCCCAGCATTTT. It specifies CASSLGTGGVGGNQPQHF.